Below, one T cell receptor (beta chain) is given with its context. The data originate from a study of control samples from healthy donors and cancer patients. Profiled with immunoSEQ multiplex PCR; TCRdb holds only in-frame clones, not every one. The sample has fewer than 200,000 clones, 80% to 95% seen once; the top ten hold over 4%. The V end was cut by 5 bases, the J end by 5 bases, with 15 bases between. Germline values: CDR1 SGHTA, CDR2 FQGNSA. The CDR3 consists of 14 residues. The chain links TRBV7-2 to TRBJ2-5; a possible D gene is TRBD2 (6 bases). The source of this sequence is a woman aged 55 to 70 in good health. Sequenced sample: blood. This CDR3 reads CASSLQTSHETQYF. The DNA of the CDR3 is TGTGCCAGCAGCCTACAGACTAGTCATGAGACCCAGTACTTC.